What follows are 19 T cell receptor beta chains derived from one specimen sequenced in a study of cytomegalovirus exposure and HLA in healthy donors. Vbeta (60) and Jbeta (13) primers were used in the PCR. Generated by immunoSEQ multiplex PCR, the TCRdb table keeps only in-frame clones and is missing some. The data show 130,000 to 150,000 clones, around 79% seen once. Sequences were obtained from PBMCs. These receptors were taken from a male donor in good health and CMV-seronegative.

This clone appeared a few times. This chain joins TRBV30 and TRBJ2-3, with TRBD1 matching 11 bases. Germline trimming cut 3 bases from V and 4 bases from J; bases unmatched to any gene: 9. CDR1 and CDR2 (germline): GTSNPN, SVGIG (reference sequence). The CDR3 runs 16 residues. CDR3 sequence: CAWRGLPGQGADTQYF. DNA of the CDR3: TGTGCCTGGAGGGGACTTCCGGGACAGGGGGCAGATACGCAGTATTTT.

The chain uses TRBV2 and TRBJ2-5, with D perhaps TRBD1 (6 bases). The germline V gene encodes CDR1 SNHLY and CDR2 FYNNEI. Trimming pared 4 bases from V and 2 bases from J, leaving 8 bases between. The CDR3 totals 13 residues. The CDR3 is CASSADRQETQYF. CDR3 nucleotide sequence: TGTGCCAGCAGTGCGGACAGACAAGAGACCCAGTACTTC.

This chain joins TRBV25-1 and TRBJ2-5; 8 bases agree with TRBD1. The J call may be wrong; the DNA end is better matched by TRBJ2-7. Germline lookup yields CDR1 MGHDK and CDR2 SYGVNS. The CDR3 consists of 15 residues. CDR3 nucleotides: TGTGCCAGCAGTGAATCTCGGACAGGGCACTACGAGCAGTACTTC. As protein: CASSESRTGHYEQYF.

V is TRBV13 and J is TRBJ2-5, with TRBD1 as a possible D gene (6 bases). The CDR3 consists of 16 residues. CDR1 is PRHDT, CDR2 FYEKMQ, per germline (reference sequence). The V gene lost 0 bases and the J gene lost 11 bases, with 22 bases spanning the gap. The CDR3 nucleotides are TGTGCCAGCAGCTTAGGGTGGGCAGGGGAATACGTAGAGCAGTACTTC. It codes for CASSLGWAGEYVEQYF.

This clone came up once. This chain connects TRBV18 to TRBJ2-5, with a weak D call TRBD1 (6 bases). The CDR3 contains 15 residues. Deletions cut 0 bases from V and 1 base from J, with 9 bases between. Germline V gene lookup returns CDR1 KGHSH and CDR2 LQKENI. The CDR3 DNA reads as TGTGCCAGCTCACCACCCGGACAGCTCCAAGAGACCCAGTACTTC. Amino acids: CASSPPGQLQETQYF.

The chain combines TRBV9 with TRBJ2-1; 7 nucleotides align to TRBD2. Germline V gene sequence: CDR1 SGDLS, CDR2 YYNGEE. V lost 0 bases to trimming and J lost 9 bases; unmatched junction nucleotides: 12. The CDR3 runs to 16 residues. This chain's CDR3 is CASSVVAGVPGAEQFF. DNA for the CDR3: TGTGCCAGCAGCGTAGTCGCGGGAGTCCCCGGCGCTGAGCAGTTCTTC.

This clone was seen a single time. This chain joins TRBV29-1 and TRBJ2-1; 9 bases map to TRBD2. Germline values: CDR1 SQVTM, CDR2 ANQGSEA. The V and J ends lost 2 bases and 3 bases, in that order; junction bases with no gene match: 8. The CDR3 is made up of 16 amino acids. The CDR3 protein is CSVEFVAGVRYNEQFF. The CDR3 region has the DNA TGCAGCGTTGAATTCGTAGCGGGAGTACGCTACAATGAGCAGTTCTTC.

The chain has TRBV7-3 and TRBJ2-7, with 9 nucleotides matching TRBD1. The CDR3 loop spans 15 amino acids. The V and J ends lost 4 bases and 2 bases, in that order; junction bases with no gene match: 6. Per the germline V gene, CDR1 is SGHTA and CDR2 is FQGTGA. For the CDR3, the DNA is TGTGCCAGCAGCTCGTCCGGGACAGGGCCCTACGAGCAGTACTTC. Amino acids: CASSSSGTGPYEQYF.

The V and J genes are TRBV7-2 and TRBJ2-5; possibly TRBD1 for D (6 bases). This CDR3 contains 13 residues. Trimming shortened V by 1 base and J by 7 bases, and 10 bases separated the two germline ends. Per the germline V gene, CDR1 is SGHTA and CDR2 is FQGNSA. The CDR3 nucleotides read TGTGCCAGCAGCTTAGGGGGGCTTGGGACCCAGTACTTC. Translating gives CASSLGGLGTQYF.

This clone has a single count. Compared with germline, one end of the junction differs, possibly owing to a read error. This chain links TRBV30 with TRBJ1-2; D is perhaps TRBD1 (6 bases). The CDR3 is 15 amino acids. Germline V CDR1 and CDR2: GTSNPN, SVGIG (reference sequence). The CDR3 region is CAFYPTQGWNYGYPF. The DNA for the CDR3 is TGTGCCTTCTACCCGACACAGGGTTGGAACTATGGCTACCCCTTC.

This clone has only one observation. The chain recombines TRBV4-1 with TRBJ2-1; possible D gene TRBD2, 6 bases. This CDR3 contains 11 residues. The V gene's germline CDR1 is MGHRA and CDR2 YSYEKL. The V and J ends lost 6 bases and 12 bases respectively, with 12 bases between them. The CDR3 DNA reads TGCGCCAGCAGGACCCGGGACTCGCAGTTCTTC. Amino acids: CASRTRDSQFF.

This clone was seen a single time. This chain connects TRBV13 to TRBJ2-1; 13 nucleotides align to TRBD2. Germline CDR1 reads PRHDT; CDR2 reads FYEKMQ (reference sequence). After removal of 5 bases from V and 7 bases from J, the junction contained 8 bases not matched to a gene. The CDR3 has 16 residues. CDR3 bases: TGTGCCAGCAGCACCGGACTAGCGGGGGCTACTAATGAGCAGTTCTTC. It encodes CASSTGLAGATNEQFF.

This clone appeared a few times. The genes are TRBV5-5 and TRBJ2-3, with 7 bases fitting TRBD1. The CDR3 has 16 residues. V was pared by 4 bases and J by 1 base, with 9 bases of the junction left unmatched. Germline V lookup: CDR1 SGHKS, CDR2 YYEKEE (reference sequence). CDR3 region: CASSPLHRGGTDTQYF. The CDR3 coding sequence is TGTGCCAGCAGCCCGCTGCACAGGGGTGGCACAGATACGCAGTATTTT.

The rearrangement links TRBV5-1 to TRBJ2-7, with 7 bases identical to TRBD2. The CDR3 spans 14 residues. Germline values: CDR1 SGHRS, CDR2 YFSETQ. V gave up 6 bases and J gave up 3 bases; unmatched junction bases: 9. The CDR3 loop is CASKTSIPRYEQYF. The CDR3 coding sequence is TGCGCCAGCAAGACTAGCATCCCTCGCTACGAGCAGTACTTC.

DNA for the CDR3: TGCGCCAGCAGCCAAGTGACTAGCGGAACCTACAATGAGCAGTTCTTC. Amino acid sequence: CASSQVTSGTYNEQFF. This chain joins TRBV4-1 and TRBJ2-1; 9 bases line up with TRBD2. The V segment lost 1 base and the J segment 2 bases; nucleotides outside the gene matches: 3. This CDR3 is built from 16 residues. CDR1 and CDR2 (germline): MGHRA, YSYEKL.

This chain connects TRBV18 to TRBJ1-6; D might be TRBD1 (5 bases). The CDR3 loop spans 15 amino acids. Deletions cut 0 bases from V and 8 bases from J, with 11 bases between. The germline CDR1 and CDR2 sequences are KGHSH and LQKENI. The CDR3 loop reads CASSPPGLEDSPLHF. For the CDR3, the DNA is TGTGCCAGCTCACCACCGGGACTGGAGGATTCACCCCTCCACTTT.

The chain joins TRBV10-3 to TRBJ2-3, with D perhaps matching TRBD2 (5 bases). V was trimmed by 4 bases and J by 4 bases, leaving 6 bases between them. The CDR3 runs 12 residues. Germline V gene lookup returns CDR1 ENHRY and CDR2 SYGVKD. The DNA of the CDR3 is TGTGCCATCAGTGCTAGCCCAGATACGCAGTATTTT. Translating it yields CAISASPDTQYF.

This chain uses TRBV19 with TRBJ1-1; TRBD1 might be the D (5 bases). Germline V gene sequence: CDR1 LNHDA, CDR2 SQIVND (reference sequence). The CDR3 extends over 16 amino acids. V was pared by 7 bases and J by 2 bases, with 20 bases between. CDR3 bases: TGTGCCAGTACCCCGTTCCAGGACACACAAAACACTGAAGCTTTCTTT. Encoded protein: CASTPFQDTQNTEAFF.

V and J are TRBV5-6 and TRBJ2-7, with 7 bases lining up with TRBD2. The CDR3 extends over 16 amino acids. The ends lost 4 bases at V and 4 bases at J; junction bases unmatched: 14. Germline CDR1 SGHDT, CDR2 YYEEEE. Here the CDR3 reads CASSPPTSVSRYEQYF. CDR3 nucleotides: TGTGCCAGCAGCCCCCCTACTAGCGTAAGTAGGTACGAGCAGTACTTC.